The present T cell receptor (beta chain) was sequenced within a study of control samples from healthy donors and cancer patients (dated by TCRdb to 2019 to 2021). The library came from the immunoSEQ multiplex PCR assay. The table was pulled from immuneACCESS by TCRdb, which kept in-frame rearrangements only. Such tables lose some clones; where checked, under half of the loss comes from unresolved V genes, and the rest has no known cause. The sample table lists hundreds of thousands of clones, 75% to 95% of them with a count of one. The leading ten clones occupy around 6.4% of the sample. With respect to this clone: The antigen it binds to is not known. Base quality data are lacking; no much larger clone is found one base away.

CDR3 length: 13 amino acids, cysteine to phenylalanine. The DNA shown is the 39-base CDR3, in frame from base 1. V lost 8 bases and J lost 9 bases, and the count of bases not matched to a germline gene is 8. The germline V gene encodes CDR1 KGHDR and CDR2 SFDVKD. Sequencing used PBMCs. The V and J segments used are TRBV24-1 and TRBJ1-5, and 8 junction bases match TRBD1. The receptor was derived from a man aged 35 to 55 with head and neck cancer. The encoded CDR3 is CATTGGEGGPQHF. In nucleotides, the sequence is TGTGCCACCACAGGGGGCGAGGGGGGGCCCCAGCATTTT.